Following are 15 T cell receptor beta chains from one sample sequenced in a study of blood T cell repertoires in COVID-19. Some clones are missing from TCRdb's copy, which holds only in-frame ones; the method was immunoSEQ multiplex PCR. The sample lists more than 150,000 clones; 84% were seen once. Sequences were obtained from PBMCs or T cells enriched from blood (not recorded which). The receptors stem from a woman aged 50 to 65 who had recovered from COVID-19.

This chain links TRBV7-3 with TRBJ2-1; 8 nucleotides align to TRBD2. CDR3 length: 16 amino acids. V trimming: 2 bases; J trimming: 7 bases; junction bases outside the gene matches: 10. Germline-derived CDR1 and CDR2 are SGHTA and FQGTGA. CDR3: CASSLFFGLARNEQFF. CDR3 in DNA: TGTGCCAGCAGCTTATTCTTTGGACTAGCTAGGAATGAGCAGTTCTTC.

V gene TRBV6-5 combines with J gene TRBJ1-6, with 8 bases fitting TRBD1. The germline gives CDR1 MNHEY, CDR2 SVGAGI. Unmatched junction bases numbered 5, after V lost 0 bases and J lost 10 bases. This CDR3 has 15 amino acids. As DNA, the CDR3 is TGTGCCAGCAGTTACTCGAATACAGGGGGATCACCCCTCCACTTT. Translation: CASSYSNTGGSPLHF.

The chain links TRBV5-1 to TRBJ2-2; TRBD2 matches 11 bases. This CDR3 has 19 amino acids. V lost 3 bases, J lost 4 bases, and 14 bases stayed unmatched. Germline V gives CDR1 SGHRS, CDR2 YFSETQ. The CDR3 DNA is TGCGCCAGCAGCTCCTTGCCTAGCGGGGGGTCTCGAGGCACCGGGGAGCTGTTTTTT. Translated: CASSSLPSGGSRGTGELFF.

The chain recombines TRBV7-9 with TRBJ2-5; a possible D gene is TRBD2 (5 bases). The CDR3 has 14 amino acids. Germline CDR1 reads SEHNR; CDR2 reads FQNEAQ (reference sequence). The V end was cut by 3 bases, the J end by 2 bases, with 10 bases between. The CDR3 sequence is CASSFYAGQETQYF. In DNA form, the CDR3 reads TGTGCCAGCAGCTTTTACGCGGGTCAAGAGACCCAGTACTTC.

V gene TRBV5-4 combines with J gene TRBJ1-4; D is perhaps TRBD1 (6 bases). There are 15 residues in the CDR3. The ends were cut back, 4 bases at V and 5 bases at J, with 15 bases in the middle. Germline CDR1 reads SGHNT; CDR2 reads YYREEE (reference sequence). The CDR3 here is CASSPRGGRNEKLFF. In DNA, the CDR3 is TGTGCCAGCAGCCCGAGAGGGGGACGGAATGAAAAACTGTTTTTT. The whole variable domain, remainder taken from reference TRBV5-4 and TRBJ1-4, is ETGVTQSPTHLIKTRGQQVTLRCSSQSGHNTVSWYQQALGQGPQFIFQYYREEENGRGNFPPRFSGLQFPNYSSELNVNALELDDSALYLCASSPRGGRNEKLFFGSGTQLSVL.

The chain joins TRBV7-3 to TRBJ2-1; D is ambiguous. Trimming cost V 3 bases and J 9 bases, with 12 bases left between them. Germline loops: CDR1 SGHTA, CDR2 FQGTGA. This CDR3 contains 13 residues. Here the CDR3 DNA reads TGTGCCAGCAGCTTTTGGAGTTTCGGTGAGCAGTTCTTC. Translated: CASSFWSFGEQFF.

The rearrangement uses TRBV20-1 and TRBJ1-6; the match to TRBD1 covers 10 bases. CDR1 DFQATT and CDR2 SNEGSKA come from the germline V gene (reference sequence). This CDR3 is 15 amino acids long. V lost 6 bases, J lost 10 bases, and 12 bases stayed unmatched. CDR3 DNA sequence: TGCAGTGCCAGTATAAGAGGGACAGGGGAATCACCCCTCCACTTT. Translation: CSASIRGTGESPLHF.

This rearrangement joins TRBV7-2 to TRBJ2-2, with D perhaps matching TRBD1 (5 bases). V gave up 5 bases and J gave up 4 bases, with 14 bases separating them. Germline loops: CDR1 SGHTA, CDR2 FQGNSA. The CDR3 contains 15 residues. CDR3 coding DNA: TGTGCCAGCAGCGGGGCCGCGATGGGCACCGGGGAGCTGTTTTTT. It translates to CASSGAAMGTGELFF.

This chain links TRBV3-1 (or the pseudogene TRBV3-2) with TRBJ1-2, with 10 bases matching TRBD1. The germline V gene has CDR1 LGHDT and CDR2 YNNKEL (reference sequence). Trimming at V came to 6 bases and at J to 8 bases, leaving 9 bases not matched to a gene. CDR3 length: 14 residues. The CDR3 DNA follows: TGTGCCAGCAGGGACTGGACAGGGGGACGGGGCTACACCTTC. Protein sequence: CASRDWTGGRGYTF.

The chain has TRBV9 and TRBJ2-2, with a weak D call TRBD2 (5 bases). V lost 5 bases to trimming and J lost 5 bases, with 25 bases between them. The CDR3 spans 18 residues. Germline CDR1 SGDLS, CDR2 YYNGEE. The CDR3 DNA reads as TGTGCCAGCAGGCCCGATCATCGGGAAATGGTAGATACCGGGGAGCTGTTTTTT. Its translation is CASRPDHREMVDTGELFF.

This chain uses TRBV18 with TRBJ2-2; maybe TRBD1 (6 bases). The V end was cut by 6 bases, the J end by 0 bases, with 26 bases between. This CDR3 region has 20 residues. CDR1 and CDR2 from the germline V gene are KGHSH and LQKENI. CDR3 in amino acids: CASSQNVRGRTSANTGELFF. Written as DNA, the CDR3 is TGTGCCAGCTCTCAAAACGTCAGGGGCAGAACGTCAGCGAACACCGGGGAGCTGTTTTTT.

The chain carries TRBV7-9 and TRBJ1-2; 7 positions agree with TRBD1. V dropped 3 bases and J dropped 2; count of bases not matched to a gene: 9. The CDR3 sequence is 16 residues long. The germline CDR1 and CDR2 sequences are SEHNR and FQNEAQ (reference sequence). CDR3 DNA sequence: TGTGCCAGCAGCTTGCCCAAACAGGGGACCAACTATGGCTACACCTTC. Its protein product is CASSLPKQGTNYGYTF.

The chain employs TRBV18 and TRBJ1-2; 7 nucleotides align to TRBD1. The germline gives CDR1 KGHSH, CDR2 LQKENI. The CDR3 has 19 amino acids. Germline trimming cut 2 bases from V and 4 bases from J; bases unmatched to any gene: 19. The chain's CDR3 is CASSPTPLVGTGTAYGYTF. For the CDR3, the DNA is TGTGCCAGCTCACCAACACCGCTTGTAGGGACCGGGACAGCCTATGGCTACACCTTC.

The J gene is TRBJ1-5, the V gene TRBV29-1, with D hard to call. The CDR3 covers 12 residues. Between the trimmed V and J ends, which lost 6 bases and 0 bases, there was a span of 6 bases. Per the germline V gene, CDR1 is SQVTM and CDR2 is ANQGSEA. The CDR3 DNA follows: TGCAGCGTCGCAGATAGCAATCAGCCCCAGCATTTT. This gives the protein CSVADSNQPQHF.

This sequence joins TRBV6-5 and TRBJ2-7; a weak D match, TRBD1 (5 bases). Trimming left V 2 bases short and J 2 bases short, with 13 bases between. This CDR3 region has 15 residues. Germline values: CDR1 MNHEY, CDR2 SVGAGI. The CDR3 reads CASSYTSPGPYEQYF. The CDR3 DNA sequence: TGTGCCAGCAGTTACACCAGTCCAGGGCCCTACGAGCAGTACTTC.